This TCR beta chain was identified during a study of T cell repertoires in cytomegalovirus infection. Overall study: Public TCR beta signatures provided an indication of both CMV infection and a matching HLA type.

Germline CDR1 is MNHEY and CDR2 is SMNVEV (reference sequence). The V end was cut by 6 bases, the J end by 3 bases, with 11 bases between. CDR3 length: 13 residues. Study results and limitations: Dominating the ex vivo response were TCR beta clonotypes that were CMV-specific and HLA-C-restricted.

TCRdb re-derived calls from the reads in MiXCR, one entry per CDR3 protein. The sample has 450,000 to 550,000 distinct CDR3 sequences; approximately 16% are singletons. The sample holds many counts of this clonotype. Antigen specificity is unknown. This chain links TRBV27 with TRBJ1-1; D is unresolved. The TCR comes from a human donor in good health (CMV status not recorded). Some clones in this sample may be carry-over from other donors' samples. What was sequenced was CD8+ T cells from PBMCs. CDR3 in DNA: TGTGCCAGCAGCTTAGGCGTATACACTGAAGCTTTCTTT. It encodes CASSLGVYTEAFF.